This TCR beta chain was observed in a study of cytomegalovirus exposure and HLA in healthy donors. 13 Jbeta primers and 60 Vbeta primers were used for the PCR. The data were produced by immunoSEQ multiplex PCR, yet TCRdb's version contains in-frame clones alone and is incomplete. The sample includes approximately 110,000 clones. Note on this clone: No antigen is known for it.

V gave up 5 bases and J gave up 5 bases; unmatched junction bases: 10. Germline values: CDR1 LNHNV, CDR2 YYDKDF (reference sequence). This CDR3 has 16 residues. Findings and caveats of the study: Association of a missense DCLRE1C variant with TCR beta V- and J-gene trimming was reported in a later analysis. Clonal expansion, a later analysis showed, was greater in HLA-associated TCR beta chains than in equally common others. Presence/absence analyses took donor sequencing depth as roughly uniform.

The chain joins TRBV15 to TRBJ1-5; TRBD1 matches at 9 bases. The receptor was isolated from a man aged 35 to 55 in good health and CMV-seropositive. Sequencing used PBMCs. The CDR3 DNA is TGTGCCACCAGCGCGCAACTGACAGGGGGATATCAGCCCCAGCATTTT. It codes for CATSAQLTGGYQPQHF.